These 8 T cell receptor beta chains were sequenced from one sample in a study of shared clonotypes between healthy human individuals. TCRdb keeps only in-frame clones here, not all; method: immunoSEQ multiplex PCR. The table has 2 million to 2.5 million clones, more than 85% seen once. The material sequenced was naive CD4+ T cells from PBMCs. The subset here: CD45RA+ positively selected. These receptors were collected from a man younger than 35 in good health. Some clones in this sample may be carry-over from other donors' samples.

V and J are TRBV29-1 and TRBJ2-3; no reliable D call. Germline lookup yields CDR1 SQVTM and CDR2 ANQGSEA. V lost 4 bases, J lost 0 bases, and 11 bases lay in between. The CDR3 consists of 14 residues. DNA for the CDR3: TGCAGCGTTGCGCGCGGAGTTAGCACAGATACGCAGTATTTT. This sequence encodes CSVARGVSTDTQYF.

The chain carries TRBV28 and TRBJ2-1; 8 bases are shared with TRBD2. In germline, CDR1 is MDHEN, CDR2 SYDVKM. This CDR3 is built from 17 residues. Trimming cost V 5 bases and J 2 bases; bases outside gene matches: 11. The CDR3 spells CASSRRLATRAYNEQFF. CDR3 DNA sequence: TGTGCCAGCAGTCGCCGACTAGCGACCCGCGCCTACAATGAGCAGTTCTTC.

CDR3 loop: CASDRGGLSYEQYF. The CDR3, as DNA: TGTGCCAGCGACCGCGGTGGGCTGAGCTACGAGCAGTACTTC. V gene TRBV6-5 combines with J gene TRBJ2-7; D gene ambiguous. CDR1 is MNHEY, CDR2 SVGAGI, per germline. The V gene lost 8 bases and the J gene lost 3 bases, with 17 bases spanning the gap. This CDR3 has 14 residues.

V is TRBV5-1 and J is TRBJ2-2; D may be TRBD2 (5 bases). The germline CDR1 and CDR2 sequences are SGHRS and YFSETQ. V was clipped by 3 bases and J by 1 base, with 10 bases between them. The CDR3 sequence is 15 residues long. The CDR3 spells CASSWLAGNTGELFF. The CDR3 DNA sequence: TGCGCCAGCAGCTGGCTGGCGGGGAACACCGGGGAGCTGTTTTTT.

Regarding this clone: Other DNA sequences in this specimen translate into the identical CDR3. V usage is TRBV19 and J usage is TRBJ2-5, with 7 bases fitting TRBD1. Germline V gives CDR1 LNHDA, CDR2 SQIVND (reference sequence). The CDR3 spans 15 residues. Germline trimming cut 5 bases from V and 5 bases from J; bases unmatched to any gene: 11. The CDR3 DNA reads TGTGCCAGTAGTCCGCGGACAGGTCTGGGGGAGACCCAGTACTTC. Its translation: CASSPRTGLGETQYF.

Written as DNA, the CDR3 is TGTGCCTCCCGGAGGACCAACTACGAGCAGTACTTC. Residues: CASRRTNYEQYF. The rearrangement joins TRBV10-3 to TRBJ2-5, with TRBD2 as a possible D gene (5 bases). The last part of the DNA fits TRBJ2-7 better; the J call may be wrong. Germline loops: CDR1 ENHRY, CDR2 SYGVKD. The CDR3 extends over 12 amino acids.

V and J are TRBV10-3 and TRBJ1-5; D remains unclear. The V end lost 4 bases, the J end lost 5 bases, and 12 bases lay between the germline ends. The CDR3 spans 14 residues. The germline V gene has CDR1 ENHRY and CDR2 SYGVKD. CDR3 coding DNA: TGTGCCATCAGTGTAATGGGTACGGATCAGCCCCAGCATTTT. Protein: CAISVMGTDQPQHF.

The V gene is TRBV9, the J gene TRBJ1-2, with 9 bases aligning to TRBD1. The CDR3 is 16 amino acids. Germline V lookup: CDR1 SGDLS, CDR2 YYNGEE. The V and J ends lost 4 bases and 4 bases, in that order; junction bases with no gene match: 11. CDR3 in DNA: TGTGCCAGCAGCATAACGGGACAGGGTTCTAGCTATGGCTACACCTTC. Translation gives CASSITGQGSSYGYTF.